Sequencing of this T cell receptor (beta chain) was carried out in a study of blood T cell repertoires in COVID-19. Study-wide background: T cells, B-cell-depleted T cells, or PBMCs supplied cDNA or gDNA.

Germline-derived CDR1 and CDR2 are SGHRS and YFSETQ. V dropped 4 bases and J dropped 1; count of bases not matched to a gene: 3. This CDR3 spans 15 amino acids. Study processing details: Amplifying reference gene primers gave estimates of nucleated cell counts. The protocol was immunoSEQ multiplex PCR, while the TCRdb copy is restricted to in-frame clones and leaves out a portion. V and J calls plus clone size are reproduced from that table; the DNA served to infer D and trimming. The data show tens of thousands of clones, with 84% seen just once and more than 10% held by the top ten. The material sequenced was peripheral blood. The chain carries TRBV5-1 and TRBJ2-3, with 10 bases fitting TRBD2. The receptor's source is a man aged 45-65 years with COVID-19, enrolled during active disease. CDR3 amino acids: CASSSLAGGTDTQYF. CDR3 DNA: TGCGCCAGCAGCAGTCTAGCGGGGGGCACAGATACGCAGTATTTT.